This T cell receptor (beta chain) was retrieved from a study of shared clonotypes between healthy human individuals. Broader study findings: Generally, naive subsets (rather than memory subsets) showed larger estimated richness.

On this clone itself: What it recognizes is unknown.

Profiling relied on immunoSEQ multiplex PCR, and the TCRdb table lists in-frame clones only, not all of them. The repertoire includes 2 million to 2.5 million clones, 85% to 95% of them detected once, and about 0.37% sits in the top ten. The CDR3 runs to 11 residues. Trimming cost V 5 bases and J 1 base, with 2 bases left between them. CDR1 ENHRY and CDR2 SYGVKD come from the germline V gene. V is TRBV10-3 and J is TRBJ1-1, with D uncertain. This clonotype was obtained from a man between 18 and 29 years old in good health. Some clones in this sample may be carry-over from other donors' samples. The sample was naive CD4+ T cells from PBMCs. Subset in this sample: CD45RA+ positively selected. The CDR3 is CAISTNTEAFF. The CDR3 coding sequence is TGTGCCATCAGTACGAACACTGAAGCTTTCTTT.